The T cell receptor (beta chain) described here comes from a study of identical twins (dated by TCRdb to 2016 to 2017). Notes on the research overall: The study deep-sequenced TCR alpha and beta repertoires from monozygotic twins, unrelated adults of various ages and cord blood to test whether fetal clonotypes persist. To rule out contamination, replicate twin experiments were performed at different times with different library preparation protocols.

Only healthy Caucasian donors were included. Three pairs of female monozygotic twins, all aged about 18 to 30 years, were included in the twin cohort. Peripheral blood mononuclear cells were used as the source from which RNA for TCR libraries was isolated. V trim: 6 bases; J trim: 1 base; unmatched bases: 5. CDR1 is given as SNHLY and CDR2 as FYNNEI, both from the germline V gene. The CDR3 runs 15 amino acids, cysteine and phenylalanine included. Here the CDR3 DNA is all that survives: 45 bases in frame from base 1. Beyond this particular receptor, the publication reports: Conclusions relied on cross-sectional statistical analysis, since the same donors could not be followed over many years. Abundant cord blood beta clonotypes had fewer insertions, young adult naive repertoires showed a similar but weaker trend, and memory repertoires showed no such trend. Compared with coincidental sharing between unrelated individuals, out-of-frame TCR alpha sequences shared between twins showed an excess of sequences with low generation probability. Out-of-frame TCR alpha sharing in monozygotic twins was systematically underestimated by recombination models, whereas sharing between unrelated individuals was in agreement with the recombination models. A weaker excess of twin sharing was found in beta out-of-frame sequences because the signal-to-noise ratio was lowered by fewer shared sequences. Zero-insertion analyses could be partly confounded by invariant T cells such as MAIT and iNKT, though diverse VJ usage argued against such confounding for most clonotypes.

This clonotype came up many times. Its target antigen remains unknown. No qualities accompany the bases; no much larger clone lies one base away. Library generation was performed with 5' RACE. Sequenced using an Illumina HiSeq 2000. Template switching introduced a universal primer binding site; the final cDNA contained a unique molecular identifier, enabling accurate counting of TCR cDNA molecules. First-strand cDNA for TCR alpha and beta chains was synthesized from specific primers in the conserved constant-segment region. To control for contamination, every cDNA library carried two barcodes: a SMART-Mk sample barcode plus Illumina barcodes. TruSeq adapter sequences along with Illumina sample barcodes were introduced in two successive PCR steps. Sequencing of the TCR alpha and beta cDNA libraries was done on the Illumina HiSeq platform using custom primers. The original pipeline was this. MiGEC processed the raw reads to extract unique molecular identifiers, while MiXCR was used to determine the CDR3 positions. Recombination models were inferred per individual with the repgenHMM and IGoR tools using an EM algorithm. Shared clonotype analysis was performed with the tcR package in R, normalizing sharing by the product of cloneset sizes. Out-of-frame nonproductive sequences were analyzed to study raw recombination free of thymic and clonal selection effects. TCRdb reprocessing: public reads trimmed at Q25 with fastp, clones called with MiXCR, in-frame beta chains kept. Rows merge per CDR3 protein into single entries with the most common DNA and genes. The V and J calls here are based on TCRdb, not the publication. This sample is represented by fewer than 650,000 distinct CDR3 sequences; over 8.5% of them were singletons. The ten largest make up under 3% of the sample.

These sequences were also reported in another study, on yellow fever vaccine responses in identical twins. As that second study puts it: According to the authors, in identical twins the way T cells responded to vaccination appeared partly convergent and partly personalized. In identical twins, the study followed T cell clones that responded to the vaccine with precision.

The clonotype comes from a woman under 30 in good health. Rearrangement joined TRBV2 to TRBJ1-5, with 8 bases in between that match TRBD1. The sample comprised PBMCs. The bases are TGTGCCAGCAGCTCAGGGGGCCTCAGCAATCAGCCCCAGCATTTT. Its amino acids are CASSSGGLSNQPQHF.